The 7 T cell receptor beta chains reported below all come from one sample, sequenced in a study of human CD4 T cells and Enterobacteriaceae. Assay used: immunoSEQ multiplex PCR; TCRdb lists only in-frame clones, some missing. The data show tens of thousands of clones, 70% to 85% seen once. The memory gate held CD4+ cells that were not CD45RA+CCR7+CD95- naive cells, over 98% pure. Material for sequencing was memory CD4+ T cells from blood. The receptors were gathered from a human donor in good health.

The rearrangement links TRBV7-2 to TRBJ1-2; TRBD1 agrees at 8 bases. The J segment lost 0 bases and the V segment lost 1 base, leaving 10 bases of the junction unmatched. Germline CDR1 SGHTA, CDR2 FQGNSA. This CDR3 has 18 residues. The CDR3 region has the DNA TGTGCCAGCAGCTTAGAGGGGACAGGCGCGGGGCCTAACTATGGCTACACCTTC. As protein: CASSLEGTGAGPNYGYTF. The variable domain in full, with the rest retrieved from reference TRBV7-2 and TRBJ1-2, is GAGVSQSPSNKVTEKGKDVELRCDPISGHTALYWYRQSLGQGLEFLIYFQGNSAPDKSGLPSDRFSAERTGGSVSTLTIQRTQQEDSAVYLCASSLEGTGAGPNYGYTFGSGTRLTVV.

The chain carries TRBV4-1 and TRBJ2-7; 7 positions match TRBD1. The CDR3 totals 16 residues. CDR1 and CDR2 (germline): MGHRA, YSYEKL. The V gene end was trimmed by 4 bases and the J gene end by 0 bases; junction bases not matched to a gene: 9. Written as DNA, the CDR3 is TGCGCCAGCAGCCTCCAGTCCGGGACAGTCTCCTACGAGCAGTACTTC. Its translation is CASSLQSGTVSYEQYF.

The chain joins TRBV7-2 to TRBJ1-4; D is perhaps TRBD1 (5 bases). V lost 4 bases and J 2 bases, leaving 11 bases between the germline ends. Germline loops: CDR1 SGHTA, CDR2 FQGNSA. The CDR3 sequence is 15 residues long. This CDR3 reads CASSSGGETNEKLFF. CDR3 coding DNA: TGTGCCAGCAGCTCCGGGGGAGAGACTAATGAAAAACTGTTTTTT. Drawing the rest from reference TRBV7-2 and TRBJ1-4, the complete variable domain is GAGVSQSPSNKVTEKGKDVELRCDPISGHTALYWYRQSLGQGLEFLIYFQGNSAPDKSGLPSDRFSAERTGGSVSTLTIQRTQQEDSAVYLCASSSGGETNEKLFFGSGTQLSVL.

The CDR3 nucleotides are TGTGCCAGCAGGGGGACGGGGGCGAGGACCGGGGAGCTGTTTTTT. This translates into CASRGTGARTGELFF. The chain uses TRBV5-5 and TRBJ2-2; D possibly uses TRBD1 or TRBD2 (6 bases each). The CDR3 loop spans 15 amino acids. V lost 5 bases to trimming and J lost 5 bases, with 16 bases between them. Germline-derived CDR1 and CDR2 are SGHKS and YYEKEE (reference sequence).

J is TRBJ2-1 and V is TRBV11-2, with D hard to call. The CDR3 is 15 residues long. The V and J ends lost 0 bases and 1 base respectively, with 7 bases between them. Germline CDR1 reads SGHAT; CDR2 reads FQNNGV. The CDR3 DNA follows: TGTGCCAGCAGCTTAGAGGCGCAGTCCTACAATGAGCAGTTCTTC. It specifies CASSLEAQSYNEQFF.

This chain joins TRBV6-5 and TRBJ2-7; D may match TRBD1 or TRBD2 (5 bases each). In germline, CDR1 is MNHEY, CDR2 SVGAGI. The CDR3 sequence is 13 residues long. V was cut by 6 bases and J by 9 bases, with 18 bases left in between. CDR3 residues: CASRPLAGAGQYF. DNA for the CDR3: TGTGCCAGCAGACCTTTGGCCGGGGCGGGGCAGTACTTC.

The J gene is TRBJ2-1, the V gene TRBV6-1; D possibly corresponds to TRBD2 (5 bases). This CDR3 is built from 16 residues. Deletions cut 2 bases from V and 2 bases from J, with 13 bases between. The germline V gene encodes CDR1 MNHNS and CDR2 SASEGT. CDR3 nucleotide sequence: TGTGCCAGCAGTGAATACTCGGGGATGGCCTACAATGAGCAGTTCTTC. Encoded protein: CASSEYSGMAYNEQFF.